One and the same sample provided the 31 T cell receptor beta chains below, sequenced in a study of regulatory T cells in long-lasting Graves disease. Described time point: newly diagnosed GD, antithyroid drugs for less than 3 months. With RNA extracted from PBMCs as input, the TCR library was made. Construction of TCR beta libraries relied on iRepertoire HTBI primers and on Arm-PCR targeting CDR3 regions. MiXCR, run by TCRdb on the multiplex PCR reads, gives a single entry per CDR3 protein. The sample holds under 250,000 distinct CDR3 sequences, around 20% seen once. The input for sequencing was peripheral blood mononuclear cells (PBMCs), taken at new diagnosis, from a patient treated with antithyroid drugs. The receptor source for this set is a female donor with Graves disease.

A word on this clonotype: One junction end disagrees with the germline gene, perhaps due to a read error. This chain uses TRBV5-6 with TRBJ2-1; maybe TRBD1 (5 bases). The germline V gene encodes CDR1 SGHDT and CDR2 YYEEEE. This CDR3 is built from 21 residues. The CDR3 DNA reads as TGTGCCAGCAGCCGTTTCCTTGGTCCAGGGCAGCAAAAGAGCTCCTACAATGAGCGGTTCTTC. It translates to CASSRFLGPGQQKSSYNERFF.

The J gene is TRBJ2-2, the V gene TRBV19; 8 bases are a match to TRBD2. Germline CDR1 is LNHDA and CDR2 is SQIVND (reference sequence). V lost 5 bases, J lost 1 base, and 6 bases stayed unmatched. This CDR3 region has 16 residues. Here the CDR3 DNA reads TGTGCCAGTAGTCCAGGACGGGGGGGGAACACCGGGGAGCTGTTTTTT. It translates to CASSPGRGGNTGELFF.

This clonotype has at least ten counts. The chain employs TRBV6-6 and TRBJ1-2, with 9 bases fitting TRBD1. The CDR3 covers 16 residues. The V gene end was trimmed by 0 bases and the J gene end by 4 bases; junction bases not matched to a gene: 6. Germline CDR1 MNHNY, CDR2 SVGAGI (reference sequence). This CDR3 reads CASSYSGQGTSYGYTF. The CDR3 nucleotides are TGTGCCAGCAGTTACTCGGGACAGGGAACGTCCTATGGCTACACCTTC.

As DNA, the CDR3 is TGTGCCAGCAGCTTCAGGGGGATGGCGACTAATGAAAAACTGTTTTTT. Translated, it gives CASSFRGMATNEKLFF. V is TRBV11-1 and J is TRBJ1-4, with 7 bases that match TRBD1. There are 16 residues in the CDR3. The trim removed 3 bases at V and 2 bases at J, leaving 6 bases unmatched. Germline lookup yields CDR1 SGHAT and CDR2 FQDESV (reference sequence).

The chain employs TRBV7-2 and TRBJ2-7; a weak D match, TRBD2 (5 bases). V was trimmed by 1 base and J by 4 bases, leaving 17 bases between them. This CDR3 is built from 16 residues. Germline V gives CDR1 SGHTA, CDR2 FQGNSA. The CDR3 sequence is CASSLGGSRFSYEQYF. CDR3 coding DNA: TGTGCCAGCAGCTTAGGAGGGAGCCGTTTCAGTTACGAGCAGTACTTC.

This clonotype was recorded many times. The chain has TRBV18 and TRBJ2-7; a weak D match, TRBD2 (5 bases). Between the trimmed V and J ends, which lost 0 bases and 4 bases, there was a span of 7 bases. Germline V gives CDR1 KGHSH, CDR2 LQKENI. The CDR3 is 13 amino acids. CDR3 nucleotides: TGTGCCAGCTCACCACCCGGACTGTACGAGCAGTACTTC. Protein sequence: CASSPPGLYEQYF.

This clonotype was seen repeatedly, ten times or more. The genes are TRBV7-2 and TRBJ2-1; D tentatively reads TRBD1 or TRBD2 (5 bases each). Trimming left V 5 bases short and J 6 bases short, with 11 bases between. Germline lookup yields CDR1 SGHTA and CDR2 FQGNSA. The CDR3 extends over 13 amino acids. In nucleotides, the CDR3 is TGTGCCAGCAGCCCCGGGGCAGGCAATGAGCAGTTCTTC. Protein sequence: CASSPGAGNEQFF.

Ten or more counts support this clonotype. This rearrangement joins TRBV12-3 or TRBV12-4 to TRBJ1-5; 8 bases are a match to TRBD1. The CDR3 is 14 residues long. V trimming: 7 bases; J trimming: 3 bases; junction bases outside the gene matches: 5. CDR3 region: CASTGQGINQPQHF. The CDR3, as DNA: TGTGCCAGCACCGGACAGGGTATCAATCAGCCCCAGCATTTT.

This clonotype was detected a few times. J is TRBJ1-5 and V is TRBV19; 9 nucleotides line up with TRBD1. This CDR3 comprises 15 residues. Per the germline V gene, CDR1 is LNHDA and CDR2 is SQIVND (reference sequence). With V trimmed by 10 bases and J by 0 bases, 7 bases remained unmatched. Here the CDR3 reads CATDRGAYSNQPQHF. The CDR3 nucleotides are TGTGCCACAGACAGGGGGGCTTATAGCAATCAGCCCCAGCATTTT. The full variable domain, in which reference TRBV19 and TRBJ1-5 provide the parts outside the CDR3, is DGGITQSPKYLFRKEGQNVTLSCEQNLNHDAMYWYRQDPGQGLRLIYYSQIVNDFQKGDIAEGYSVSREKKESFPLTVTSAQKNPTAFYLCATDRGAYSNQPQHFGDGTRLSIL.

This CDR3 is CASSRGTGGYGNTIYF. The CDR3 region has the DNA TGTGCCAGCAGCCGCGGGACAGGGGGCTATGGAAACACCATATATTTT. V gene TRBV11-2 combines with J gene TRBJ1-3; 12 nucleotides match TRBD1. Germline CDR1 and CDR2: SGHAT and FQNNGV. The CDR3 extends over 16 amino acids. V gave up 5 bases and J gave up 3 bases; unmatched junction bases: 5. Filled out from reference TRBV11-2 and TRBJ1-3, the complete variable domain reads EAGVAQSPRYKIIEKRQSVAFWCNPISGHATLYWYQQILGQGPKLLIQFQNNGVVDDSQLPKDRFSAERLKGVDSTLKIQPAKLEDSAVYLCASSRGTGGYGNTIYFGEGSWLTVV.

This clonotype was found many times. The chain combines TRBV12-3 or TRBV12-4 with TRBJ1-1; 10 bases line up with TRBD1. The trim removed 6 bases at V and 1 base at J, leaving 5 bases unmatched. CDR3 length: 15 amino acids. CDR3 bases: TGTGCCAGCAGCGGACAGGGGGTGTGGAACACTGAAGCTTTCTTT. Its translation: CASSGQGVWNTEAFF.

This clonotype was seen ten or more times. At one of its ends the junction is not consistent with the germline gene, which may arise from a read error. The chain is built from TRBV7-3 and TRBJ2-5; 7 nucleotides match TRBD1. Per germline, CDR1 SGHTA and CDR2 FQGTGA. There are 17 residues in the CDR3. The CDR3 DNA sequence: TGTGCCAGCAGCCCGACAGGGAGCTCTACCAACCAAGAGGCCCAGTACTTC. Translated, it gives CASSPTGSSTNQEAQYF.

This clonotype has ten or more counts. The rearrangement uses TRBV4-3 and TRBJ1-6, with a tentative D call TRBD1 (5 bases). V was pared by 4 bases and J by 9 bases, with 16 bases between. There are 15 residues in the CDR3. Germline V gene data show CDR1 as LGHNA and CDR2 as YSLEER. CDR3 sequence: CASSLSVGGGSPLHF. The CDR3 DNA reads as TGCGCCAGCAGCCTTTCCGTGGGGGGTGGTTCACCCCTCCACTTT.

In its sample, this clonotype was seen a few times. The chain has TRBV18 and TRBJ1-4, with D hard to call. The germline V and J ends were trimmed by 6 bases and 3 bases, with 14 bases remaining between them. The germline V gene has CDR1 KGHSH and CDR2 LQKENI. This CDR3 has 15 residues. CDR3 sequence: CASSMGVLANEKLFF. DNA of the CDR3: TGTGCCAGCTCTATGGGTGTCCTCGCTAATGAAAAACTGTTTTTT.

This clonotype was counted many times. This chain links TRBV18 with TRBJ1-1, with D unclear. Trimming took 2 bases from V and 3 from J, leaving 7 bases between them. CDR3 length: 13 residues. Germline V gives CDR1 KGHSH, CDR2 LQKENI. CDR3 sequence (DNA): TGTGCCAGCTCACCAACAGCTTACACTGAAGCTTTCTTT. Translating it yields CASSPTAYTEAFF.

The J gene is TRBJ2-3, the V gene TRBV5-1; either TRBD1 or TRBD2 may fit D (6 bases each). The CDR3 runs 16 residues. V was trimmed by 5 bases and J by 3 bases, leaving 19 bases between them. Germline V lookup: CDR1 SGHRS, CDR2 YFSETQ. The CDR3 protein is CASREEWGARTDTQYF. The CDR3 nucleotides read TGCGCCAGCAGAGAAGAATGGGGGGCGAGGACAGATACGCAGTATTTT.

This clonotype was recorded a few times. The V call is TRBV18, the J call TRBJ1-1, with D uncertain. The CDR3 is 15 residues long. V lost 4 bases and J lost 0, with 12 bases in between. Germline V gene lookup returns CDR1 KGHSH and CDR2 LQKENI. In nucleotides, the CDR3 is TGTGCCAGCTCACTCAGTGTCAGCATGAACACTGAAGCTTTCTTT. As protein: CASSLSVSMNTEAFF.

In its sample, this clonotype was seen many times. This chain connects TRBV28 to TRBJ2-3, with D unclear. Matching the DNA end better, TRBJ2-7 makes the J call doubtful. Germline V gene data show CDR1 as MDHEN and CDR2 as SYDVKM. The CDR3 extends over 11 amino acids. CDR3 protein: CASSLNREQYF. The DNA of the CDR3 is TGTGCCAGCAGCTTAAACAGAGAGCAGTACTTC.

This clonotype was recorded many times. J is TRBJ2-5 and V is TRBV3-1; perhaps TRBD2 as D (6 bases). V dropped 4 bases and J dropped 0 bases, with 9 bases sitting between them. CDR3 length equals 14 residues. Germline CDR1 LGHDT, CDR2 YNNKEL (reference sequence). CDR3 DNA: TGTGCCAGCAGCCCCGGACTAAACCAAGAGACCCAGTACTTC. Its protein product is CASSPGLNQETQYF.

This clonotype was counted at least ten times. The chain joins TRBV24-1 to TRBJ1-5, with D perhaps matching TRBD1 (5 bases). V was clipped by 0 bases and J by 5 bases, with 7 bases between them. Germline-derived CDR1 and CDR2 are KGHDR and SFDVKD. This CDR3 is built from 14 residues. The CDR3 coding sequence is TGTGCCACCAGTGATTTGACAGGCGATCAGCCCCAGCATTTT. Translated: CATSDLTGDQPQHF.

Turning to this clonotype: One base away lies a much larger clone, so this may be a sequencing read error. The V and J genes are TRBV6-2 or TRBV6-3 and TRBJ1-2; TRBD1 is a possible D gene (6 bases). The CDR3 loop spans 17 amino acids. Per germline, CDR1 MNHEY and CDR2 SVGEGT. CDR3 residues: CASSYNLATGVNYGCTF. DNA for the CDR3: TGTGCCAGCAGTTACAATCTTGCGACAGGAGTTAACTATGGCTGCACCTTC.

The chain joins TRBV30 to TRBJ1-1; TRBD1 aligns across 7 bases. There are 13 residues in the CDR3. Per germline, CDR1 GTSNPN and CDR2 SVGIG (reference sequence). J gave up 3 bases and V 3 bases, and 4 bases lay outside the gene matches. CDR3 loop: CAWRGTAYTEAFF. CDR3 DNA sequence: TGTGCCTGGAGGGGGACAGCCTACACTGAAGCTTTCTTT.

Ten or more counts support this clonotype. This chain connects TRBV6-1 to TRBJ2-5, with 7 bases that match TRBD2. With 3 bases clipped from V and 2 bases from J, the junction kept 6 bases outside the gene matches. This CDR3 spans 15 amino acids. Germline V gene sequence: CDR1 MNHNS, CDR2 SASEGT. The CDR3 region has the DNA TGTGCCAGCAGTGATGGGAGGGGAGGGCAAGAGACCCAGTACTTC. Residues: CASSDGRGGQETQYF.

The table lists this clonotype with many counts. The CDR3 here is CSASGYRAGYGYTF. The CDR3 DNA follows: TGCAGTGCTAGTGGTTACAGGGCCGGCTATGGCTACACCTTC. V and J are TRBV20-1 and TRBJ1-2; perhaps TRBD1 as D (6 bases). V was cut by 3 bases and J by 4 bases, with 15 bases left in between. This CDR3 is built from 14 residues. Germline CDR1 reads DFQATT; CDR2 reads SNEGSKA (reference sequence).

This clonotype was observed many times. This may be a read error, as it is one base from a much larger clone. V and J are TRBV11-3 and TRBJ2-1; unclear D gene. Trimming took off 0 bases at V and 0 bases at J, with 6 bases between the two ends. The CDR3 has 15 amino acids. Germline V CDR1 and CDR2: SGHNT, YENEEA. The CDR3 loop reads CASSLEGSSYNEQFF. The CDR3 nucleotides are TGTGCCAGCAGCTTAGAGGGCAGCTCCTACAATGAGCAGTTCTTC.

There are many counts of this clonotype. The chain carries TRBV2 and TRBJ2-2; 8 bases map to TRBD1. Germline assignment: CDR1 SNHLY and CDR2 FYNNEI. Trimming took 4 bases from V and 4 from J; bases not matched to a gene: 8. The CDR3 runs to 16 residues. The CDR3: CASSVTGQALTGELFF. CDR3 nucleotide sequence: TGTGCCAGCAGTGTTACGGGACAGGCCCTCACCGGGGAGCTGTTTTTT. The variable domain in full, completed from reference TRBV2 and TRBJ2-2, reads EPEVTQTPSHQVTQMGQEVILRCVPISNHLYFYWYRQILGQKVEFLVSFYNNEISEKSEIFDDQFSVERPDGSNFTLKIRSTKLEDSAMYFCASSVTGQALTGELFFGEGSRLTVL.

The chain joins TRBV28 to TRBJ2-4; D perhaps matches TRBD1 (6 bases). Germline assignment: CDR1 MDHEN and CDR2 SYDVKM. Between the trimmed V and J ends, which lost 5 bases and 1 base, there was a span of 9 bases. The length of the CDR3 is 14 residues. Here the CDR3 DNA reads TGTGCCAGCAGTGGGGGCGGCGCCAAAAACATTCAGTACTTC. Translating gives CASSGGGAKNIQYF.

This clonotype came up many times. The rearrangement joins TRBV2 to TRBJ2-3; D is unresolved. The CDR3 consists of 15 residues. Trimming removed 7 bases from V and 4 bases from J, with 18 bases in between. Germline assignment: CDR1 SNHLY and CDR2 FYNNEI. The CDR3 DNA reads TGTGCCAGCATCCGACTGCTTTCAACATCAGATACGCAGTATTTT. Its translation is CASIRLLSTSDTQYF.

The sample holds many counts of this clonotype. This CDR3 is CASSARTSGTQETQYF. Here the CDR3 DNA reads TGTGCCAGCAGCGCCAGGACTAGCGGAACACAAGAGACCCAGTACTTC. The chain links TRBV7-2 to TRBJ2-5, with 10 positions matching TRBD2. Germline V gene sequence: CDR1 SGHTA, CDR2 FQGNSA. The CDR3 has 16 amino acids. After removal of 5 bases from V and 2 bases from J, the junction contained 8 bases not matched to a gene.

This clonotype was counted ten times or more. V and J are TRBV5-5 and TRBJ1-3, with D possibly being TRBD1 (6 bases). The CDR3 totals 16 residues. Germline CDR1 is SGHKS and CDR2 is YYEKEE (reference sequence). Trimming shortened V by 3 bases and J by 0 bases, and 13 bases separated the two germline ends. The CDR3 is CASSSGTMSSGNTIYF. The CDR3 DNA reads as TGTGCCAGCAGCTCCGGGACAATGAGCTCTGGAAACACCATATATTTT.

This clonotype was seen many times. This rearrangement joins TRBV24-1 to TRBJ2-5; possibly TRBD2 for D (6 bases). V lost 9 bases and J 1 base, leaving 17 bases between the germline ends. In germline, CDR1 is KGHDR, CDR2 SFDVKD. This CDR3 has 15 residues. The DNA for the CDR3 is TGTGCCACCGGAACCTCGATCGGGGGCCAAGAGACCCAGTACTTC. Residues: CATGTSIGGQETQYF.